This entry lists 3 T cell receptor beta chains sequenced from one sample in a study of shared clonotypes between healthy human individuals. Repertoires were generated with immunoSEQ multiplex PCR, while TCRdb's copy carries only in-frame clones and drops some. The sample has 500,000 to 650,000 clones; roughly 79% are singletons. Source material: PBMCs. Receptors were obtained from a woman aged 40 to 50 in good health. Some clones in this sample may be carry-over from other donors' samples.

V and J are TRBV9 and TRBJ1-5, with D tentatively TRBD1 (5 bases). Germline CDR1 reads SGDLS; CDR2 reads YYNGEE. The CDR3 is made up of 14 amino acids. Trimming removed 3 bases at V and 5 bases at J, with 12 bases between. The CDR3 is CASSANTGDQPQHF. The CDR3 bases are TGTGCCAGCAGCGCTAATACGGGGGATCAGCCCCAGCATTTT.

The rearrangement links TRBV4-3 to TRBJ2-5; a possible D gene is TRBD1 (6 bases). V shed 4 bases and J shed 4 bases, with 19 bases lying between them. Germline CDR1 and CDR2: LGHNA and YSLEER. The CDR3 extends over 16 amino acids. CDR3 amino acids: CASSLRTDQAGETQYF. The CDR3 DNA sequence: TGCGCCAGCAGCCTGCGGACAGACCAGGCGGGAGAGACCCAGTACTTC.

The chain joins TRBV7-9 to TRBJ2-7, with a weak D call TRBD2 (6 bases). Between the trimmed V and J ends, which lost 6 bases and 3 bases, there was a span of 15 bases. Germline CDR1 and CDR2: SEHNR and FQNEAQ (reference sequence). This CDR3 contains 14 residues. The CDR3 bases are TGTGCCAGCAGACAGAGCGGGTCCATCTACGAGCAGTACTTC. It is translated as CASRQSGSIYEQYF. The complete variable domain, with remaining parts taken from reference TRBV7-9 and TRBJ2-7, reads DTGVSQNPRHKITKRGQNVTFRCDPISEHNRLYWYRQTLGQGPEFLTYFQNEAQLEKSRLLSDRFSAERPKGSFSTLEIQRTEQGDSAMYLCASRQSGSIYEQYFGPGTRLTVT.